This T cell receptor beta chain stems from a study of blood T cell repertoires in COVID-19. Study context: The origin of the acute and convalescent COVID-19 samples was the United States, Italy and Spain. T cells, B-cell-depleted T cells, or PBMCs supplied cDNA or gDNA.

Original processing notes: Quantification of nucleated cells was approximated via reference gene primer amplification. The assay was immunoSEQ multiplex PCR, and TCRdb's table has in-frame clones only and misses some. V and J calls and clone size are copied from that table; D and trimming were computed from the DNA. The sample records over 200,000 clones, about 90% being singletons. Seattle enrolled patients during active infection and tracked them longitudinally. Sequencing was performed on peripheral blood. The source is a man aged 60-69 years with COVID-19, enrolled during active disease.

The CDR3 loop is CASSLGKGVIGETQYF. The CDR3 DNA sequence: TGTGCCAGCAGTTTAGGAAAGGGAGTGATAGGGGAGACCCAGTACTTC. This sequence joins TRBV6-5 and TRBJ2-5, with a possible D match to TRBD2 (5 bases). V dropped 4 bases and J dropped 5 bases, with 20 bases sitting between them. The CDR3 totals 16 residues. Germline CDR1 reads MNHEY; CDR2 reads SVGAGI.